Listed below are T cell receptor beta chains from one sample, sequenced in a study of CD8+CD57+ T cells in acquired aplastic anemia. In TCRdb, the reads were re-called with MiXCR into one record per CDR3 protein. This table has around 210,000 distinct CDR3 sequences, 60% to 80% appearing once. The specimen was sorted CD4+, CD8+, or CD8+CD57+ T cells (not recorded which) from PBMCs. These receptors originate from a human donor with aplastic anemia. CDR3s include the opening cysteine and the closing phenylalanine or tryptophan. D genes are given only for firm matches. The size of a clone is reported for some rows only, either as once, few or many, or as a class for expanded clones.

d_call | j_call | v_call | clone_size | cdr3_aa | cdr3_nt
TRBD1 | TRBJ1-1 | TRBV15 | - | CATSSSRSGQGDTEAFF | TGTGCCACCAGCAGCTCCAGGTCGGGACAGGGGGACACTGAAGCTTTCTTT
TRBD2 | TRBJ2-7 | TRBV2 | many | CASSEMGGGATLSEQYF | TGTGCCAGCAGTGAAATGGGCGGGGGGGCCACCCTAAGCGAGCAGTACTTC
- | TRBJ1-5 | TRBV27 | few | CASSLRGEDQPQHF | TGTGCCAGCAGTTTACGGGGGGAGGATCAGCCCCAGCATTTT
- | TRBJ2-7 | TRBV7-8 | - | CASSPSDEQYF | TGTGCCAGCAGCCCTAGTGACGAGCAGTACTTC
- | TRBJ2-7 | TRBV5-1 | - | CASSSLTPYEQYF | TGCGCCAGCAGCTCTCTGACCCCCTACGAGCAGTACTTC
- | TRBJ1-6 | TRBV20-1 | few | CSASRGASYSSPLHF | TGCAGTGCCTCCCGGGGCGCGTCCTATAGTTCACCGCTCCACTTT
- | TRBJ2-7 | TRBV2 | few | CASSAGRVSYEQYF | TGTGCCAGCAGTGCCGGCAGGGTTTCCTACGAGCAGTACTTC
- | TRBJ2-2 | TRBV7-9 | - | CASSLGGRSGRTGELLF | TGTGCCAGCAGCTTAGGTGGTAGGTCAGGCCGCACCGGGGAGCTGCTTTTT
TRBD2 | TRBJ2-7 | TRBV29-1 | - | CSVGASGTYEQYF | TGCAGCGTTGGGGCTAGCGGGACTTACGAGCAGTACTTC
- | TRBJ1-6 | TRBV14 | - | CASSQVPPGSNSPLHF | TGTGCCAGCAGCCAAGTCCCTCCAGGGTCGAATTCACCCCTCCACTTT
- | TRBJ1-2 | TRBV7-9 | once | CASSLTDAYGYTF | TGTGCCAGCAGCTTAACGGATGCCTATGGCTACACCTTC
- | TRBJ2-1 | TRBV2 | - | CASRAQGNEQFF | TGTGCCAGCAGAGCTCAGGGGAATGAGCAGTTCTTC
TRBD2 | TRBJ2-1 | TRBV15 | - | CATSRPFPGLGVNEQFF | TGTGCCACCAGCAGACCATTTCCGGGACTAGGGGTCAATGAGCAGTTCTTC
- | TRBJ2-7 | TRBV6-5 | - | CASSPRLTYEQYF | TGTGCCAGCAGTCCACGTCTTACCTACGAGCAGTACTTC
- | TRBJ1-5 | TRBV2 | - | CASSEGGPTNQPQHF | TGTGCCAGCAGTGAAGGCGGGCCCACCAATCAGCCCCAGCATTTT
TRBD1 | TRBJ2-3 | TRBV2 | once | CASSRTGPTDTQYF | TGTGCCAGCAGCCGGACAGGGCCTACAGATACGCAGTATTTT
- | TRBJ1-1 | TRBV10-3 | - | CAISEPQNTEAFF | TGTGCCATCAGTGAGCCCCAGAACACTGAAGCTTTCTTT
- | TRBJ1-5 | TRBV29-1 | - | CSVRETAAGNQPQHF | TGCAGCGTTCGTGAGACAGCAGCTGGTAATCAGCCCCAGCATTTT
TRBD1 | TRBJ2-7 | TRBV29-1 | - | CSVGQGTSEQYF | TGCAGCGTAGGACAGGGCACGAGTGAGCAGTACTTC
- | TRBJ2-7 | TRBV20-1 | - | CSASRDPYEQYF | TGCAGTGCTAGCCGGGACCCCTACGAGCAGTACTTC
- | TRBJ1-4 | TRBV2 | - | CASSEVDTGTNEKLFF | TGTGCCAGCAGTGAAGTGGACACCGGGACTAATGAAAAACTGTTTTTT
- | TRBJ2-1 | TRBV7-2 | - | CASNHLRYNEQFF | TGTGCCAGCAATCACCTACGGTACAATGAGCAGTTCTTC
- | TRBJ2-7 | TRBV20-1 | - | CSARDSQGRVGEQYF | TGCAGTGCTAGAGATTCCCAGGGAAGAGTAGGCGAGCAGTACTTC
TRBD2 | TRBJ2-7 | TRBV15 | - | CATSREGTNSYEQYF | TGTGCCACCAGCAGAGAGGGGACTAATAGCTACGAGCAGTACTTC
TRBD2 | TRBJ2-5 | TRBV20-1 | - | CSARAPGLAGGTQYF | TGCAGTGCTAGAGCCCCAGGACTAGCGGGAGGGACCCAGTACTTC
TRBD2 | TRBJ2-7 | TRBV7-3 | few | CASSQPTSGSGEQYF | TGCGCCAGCAGCCAACCAACTAGCGGGAGTGGCGAGCAGTACTTC
TRBD1 | TRBJ1-1 | TRBV7-8 | - | CASSWDRGGNTEAFF | TGTGCCAGCAGCTGGGACAGAGGAGGGAACACTGAAGCTTTCTTT
- | TRBJ2-7 | TRBV7-6 | - | CASSRTDGSYEQYF | TGTGCCAGCAGCCGAACGGACGGCTCCTACGAGCAGTACTTC
TRBD1 | TRBJ2-5 | TRBV2 | - | CASSQDRVQETRYF | TGTGCCAGCAGTCAAGACAGGGTTCAAGAGACCCGGTACTTC
- | TRBJ1-1 | TRBV7-9 | - | CASSHGEGWNTEAFF | TGTGCCAGCAGCCATGGGGAGGGGTGGAACACTGAAGCTTTCTTT
- | TRBJ1-5 | TRBV5-1 | - | CASSLDFYQPQHF | TGCGCCAGCAGCTTGGATTTCTATCAGCCCCAGCATTTT
- | TRBJ2-5 | TRBV9 | many | CASSVRGRSSETQYF | TGTGCCAGCAGCGTAAGGGGTCGGAGTTCGGAGACCCAGTACTTC
- | TRBJ2-7 | TRBV7-8 | many | CASSLYGSSYEQYF | TGTGCCAGCAGCTTATACGGAAGCTCCTACGAGCAGTACTTC
- | TRBJ1-3 | TRBV6-1 | many | CASSEAPGMGGNTIYF | TGTGCCAGCAGTGAAGCCCCAGGGATGGGGGGAAACACCATATATTTT
- | TRBJ2-1 | TRBV27 | - | CATASHGGYYNEQFF | TGTGCCACCGCGTCTCATGGGGGGTACTACAATGAGCAGTTCTTC
- | TRBJ2-2 | TRBV20-1 | - | CSAKSPGRNTGELFF | TGCAGTGCTAAAAGTCCAGGGAGGAACACCGGGGAGCTGTTTTTT
- | TRBJ2-1 | TRBV6-4 | - | CASSDEEGGNNEQFF | TGTGCCAGCAGTGACGAGGAGGGGGGGAACAATGAGCAGTTCTTC
TRBD2 | TRBJ2-2 | TRBV10-2 | - | CASSETWREGPTGELFF | TGCGCCAGCAGTGAGACTTGGAGGGAGGGACCCACCGGGGAGCTGTTTTTT
TRBD1 | TRBJ2-2 | TRBV4-1 | - | CASSQDQAGGTGGLFF | TGCGCCAGCAGCCAAGATCAAGCAGGGGGCACCGGGGGGCTGTTTTTT
- | TRBJ1-1 | TRBV9 | - | CASSHGGGSNTEAFF | TGTGCCAGCAGCCACGGGGGGGGTTCGAACACTGAAGCTTTCTTT
TRBD2 | TRBJ2-3 | TRBV12-3/TRBV12-4 | many | CASSSPGTSGGDTQYF | TGTGCCAGCAGTTCTCCGGGGACTAGCGGGGGAGATACGCAGTATTTT
TRBD1 | TRBJ2-7 | TRBV19 | - | CASSIQGAGEQYF | TGTGCCAGTAGTATACAGGGGGCAGGCGAGCAGTACTTC
- | TRBJ2-7 | TRBV12-3/TRBV12-4 | - | CASSFAGLSYEQYF | TGCGCCAGCAGTTTTGCGGGACTCTCCTACGAGCAGTACTTC